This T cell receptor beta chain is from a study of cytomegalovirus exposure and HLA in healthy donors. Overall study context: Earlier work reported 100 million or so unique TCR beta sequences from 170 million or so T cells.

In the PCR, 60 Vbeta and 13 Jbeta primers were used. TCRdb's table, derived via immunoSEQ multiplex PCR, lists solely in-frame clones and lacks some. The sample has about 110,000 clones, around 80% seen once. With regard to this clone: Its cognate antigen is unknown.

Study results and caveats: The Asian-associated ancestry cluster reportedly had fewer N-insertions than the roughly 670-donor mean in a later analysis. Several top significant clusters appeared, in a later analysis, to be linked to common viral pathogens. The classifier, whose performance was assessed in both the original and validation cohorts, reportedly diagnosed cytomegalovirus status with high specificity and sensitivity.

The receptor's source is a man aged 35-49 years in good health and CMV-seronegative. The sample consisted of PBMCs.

CDR3 coding DNA: TGTGCCAGCAGTGAAACAGGGGTAAGGTCTGAAGCTTTCTTT. Protein product: CASSETGVRSEAFF. This rearrangement joins TRBV2 to TRBJ1-1, with 7 bases that match TRBD1. V lost 2 bases, J lost 6 bases, and 6 bases stayed unmatched. CDR3 length: 14 residues. Germline CDR1 and CDR2: SNHLY and FYNNEI.